This T cell receptor (beta chain) came from a study of blood T cell repertoires in COVID-19. About the study: Collection of acute and convalescent COVID-19 samples took place in the United States, Italy and Spain. PBMCs, B-cell-depleted T cells, or T cells were the source of the cDNA or gDNA that made up the material.

As processed by the authors: Quantification of nucleated cells was approximated via reference gene primer amplification. The table came from immunoSEQ multiplex PCR; TCRdb's copy has only in-frame clones and leaves some out. That table gives V, J and clone size, and the DNA gave D and trimming. This table has about 170,000 clones, 80% to 95% appearing once. Germline values: CDR1 SGDLS, CDR2 YYNGEE. CDR3 size: 15 residues. V shed 3 bases and J shed 7 bases, with 19 bases lying between them. The sequence derives from a woman aged 45-59 years with acute or convalescent COVID-19. Input material: peripheral blood. This chain uses TRBV9 with TRBJ1-2; no reliable D call. The DNA for the CDR3 is TGTGCCAGCAGCGCCACTTTTCGGTCCTCGAGTGGCTACACCTTC. Translated, it gives CASSATFRSSSGYTF.